This passage covers 5 T cell receptor beta chains from one sample sequenced in a study of T cells in Graves' hyperthyroidism and ophthalmopathy. RNA transcripts served as the template for amplifying TCR beta CDR3 regions. The HTBI primer set drove a first-round RT-PCR of the TCR CDR3. TCRdb re-called the multiplex PCR reads through MiXCR, storing one row per CDR3 protein. The sample holds more than 350,000 distinct CDR3 sequences, roughly 15% seen once. Sequenced sample: blood. Receptors originate from a woman aged 55-70 years with Graves' ophthalmopathy.

The V and J genes are TRBV20-1 and TRBJ2-1, with 9 nucleotides matching TRBD2. The CDR3 spans 12 residues. Trimming removed 3 bases from V and 13 bases from J; junction bases left unmatched: 7. The germline CDR1 and CDR2 sequences are DFQATT and SNEGSKA (reference sequence). CDR3 sequence reads: CSASGGGRAQFF. The CDR3 DNA is TGCAGTGCTAGTGGGGGCGGGAGGGCCCAGTTCTTC.

This clonotype was found many times. The CDR3: CASSLWTSGRVGTQYF. DNA for the CDR3: TGTGCCAGCAGTTTGTGGACTAGCGGGCGCGTCGGGACGCAGTATTTT. The chain is built from TRBV28 and TRBJ2-3, with 11 bases aligning to TRBD2. This CDR3 has 16 amino acids. J was trimmed by 9 bases and V by 3 bases; bases with no gene match: 11. In germline, CDR1 is MDHEN, CDR2 SYDVKM.

This clonotype was recorded a few times. DNA of the CDR3: TGTGCCAGCAGTTTCCCGGGGGGCATTCAGTACTTC. Translating it yields CASSFPGGIQYF. The chain couples TRBV28 to TRBJ2-4; 7 bases agree with TRBD2. Per the germline V gene, CDR1 is MDHEN and CDR2 is SYDVKM. With V trimmed by 3 bases and J by 9 bases, 2 bases remained unmatched. The CDR3 is made up of 12 amino acids. Together with reference TRBV28 and TRBJ2-4, the CDR3 gives the full variable domain: DVKVTQSSRYLVKRTGEKVFLECVQDMDHENMFWYRQDPGLGLRLIYFSYDVKMKEKGDIPEGYSVSREKKERFSLILESASTNQTSMYLCASSFPGGIQYFGAGTRLSVL.

The chain couples TRBV20-1 to TRBJ1-4; 9 bases fit TRBD1. The junction had 7 bases not matched to a gene; V was cut back by 6 bases and J by 8 bases. The germline V gene has CDR1 DFQATT and CDR2 SNEGSKA (reference sequence). The CDR3 totals 13 residues. For the CDR3, the DNA is TGCAGTGCACAGGACAGGGGTGGAGAAAAACTGTTTTTT. Translated, it gives CSAQDRGGEKLFF.

In its sample, this clonotype was seen a few times. V is TRBV20-1 and J is TRBJ2-1; the match to TRBD2 covers 10 bases. The CDR3 extends over 14 amino acids. Germline V gives CDR1 DFQATT, CDR2 SNEGSKA (reference sequence). Germline trimming cut 6 bases from V and 8 bases from J; bases unmatched to any gene: 10. CDR3 region: CSASLAGEVDEQFF. Here the CDR3 DNA reads TGCAGTGCAAGTCTAGCGGGGGAAGTTGATGAGCAGTTCTTC.